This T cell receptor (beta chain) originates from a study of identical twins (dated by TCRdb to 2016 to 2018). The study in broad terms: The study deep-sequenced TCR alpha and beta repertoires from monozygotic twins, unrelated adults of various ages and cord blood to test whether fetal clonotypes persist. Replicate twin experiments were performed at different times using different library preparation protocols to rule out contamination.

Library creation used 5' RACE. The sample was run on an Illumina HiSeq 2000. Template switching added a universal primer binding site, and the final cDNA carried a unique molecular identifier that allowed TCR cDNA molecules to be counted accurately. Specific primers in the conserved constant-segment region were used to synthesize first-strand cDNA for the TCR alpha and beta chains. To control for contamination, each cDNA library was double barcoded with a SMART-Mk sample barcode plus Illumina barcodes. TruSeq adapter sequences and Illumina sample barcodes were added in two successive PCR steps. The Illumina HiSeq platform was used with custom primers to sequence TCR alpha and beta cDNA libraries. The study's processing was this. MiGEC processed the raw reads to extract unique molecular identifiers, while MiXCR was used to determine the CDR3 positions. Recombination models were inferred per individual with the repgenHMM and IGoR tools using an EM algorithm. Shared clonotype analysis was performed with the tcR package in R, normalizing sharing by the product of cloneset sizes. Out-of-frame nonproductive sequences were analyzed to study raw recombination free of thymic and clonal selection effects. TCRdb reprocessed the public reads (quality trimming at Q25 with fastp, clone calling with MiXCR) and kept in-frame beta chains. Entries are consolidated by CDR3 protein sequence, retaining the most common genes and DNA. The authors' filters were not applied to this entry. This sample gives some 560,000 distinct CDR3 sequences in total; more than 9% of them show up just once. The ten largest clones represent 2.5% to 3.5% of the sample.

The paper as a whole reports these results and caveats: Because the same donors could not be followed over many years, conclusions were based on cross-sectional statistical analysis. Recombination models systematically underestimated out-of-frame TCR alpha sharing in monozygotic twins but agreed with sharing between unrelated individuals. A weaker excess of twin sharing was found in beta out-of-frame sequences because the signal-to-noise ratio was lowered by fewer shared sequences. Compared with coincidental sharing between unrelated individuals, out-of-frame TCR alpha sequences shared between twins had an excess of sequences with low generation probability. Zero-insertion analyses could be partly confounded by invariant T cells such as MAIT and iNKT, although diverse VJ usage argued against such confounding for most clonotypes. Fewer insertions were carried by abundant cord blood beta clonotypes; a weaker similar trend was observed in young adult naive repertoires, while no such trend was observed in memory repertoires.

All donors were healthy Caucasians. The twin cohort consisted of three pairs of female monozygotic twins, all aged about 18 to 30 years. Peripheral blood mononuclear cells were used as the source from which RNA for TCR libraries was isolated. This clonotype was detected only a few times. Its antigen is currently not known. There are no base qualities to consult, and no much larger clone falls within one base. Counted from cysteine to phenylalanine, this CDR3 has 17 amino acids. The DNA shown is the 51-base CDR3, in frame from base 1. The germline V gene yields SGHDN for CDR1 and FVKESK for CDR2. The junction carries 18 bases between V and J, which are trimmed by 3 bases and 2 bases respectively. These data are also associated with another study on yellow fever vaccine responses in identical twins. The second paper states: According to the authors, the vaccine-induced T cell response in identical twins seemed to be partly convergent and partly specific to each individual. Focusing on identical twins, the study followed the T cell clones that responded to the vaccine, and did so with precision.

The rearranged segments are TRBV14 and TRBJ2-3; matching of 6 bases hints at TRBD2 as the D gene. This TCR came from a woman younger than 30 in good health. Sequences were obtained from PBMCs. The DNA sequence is TGTGCCAGCAGCCAGTTACTAGCCCGAAGACTCACAGATACGCAGTATTTT. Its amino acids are CASSQLLARRLTDTQYF.